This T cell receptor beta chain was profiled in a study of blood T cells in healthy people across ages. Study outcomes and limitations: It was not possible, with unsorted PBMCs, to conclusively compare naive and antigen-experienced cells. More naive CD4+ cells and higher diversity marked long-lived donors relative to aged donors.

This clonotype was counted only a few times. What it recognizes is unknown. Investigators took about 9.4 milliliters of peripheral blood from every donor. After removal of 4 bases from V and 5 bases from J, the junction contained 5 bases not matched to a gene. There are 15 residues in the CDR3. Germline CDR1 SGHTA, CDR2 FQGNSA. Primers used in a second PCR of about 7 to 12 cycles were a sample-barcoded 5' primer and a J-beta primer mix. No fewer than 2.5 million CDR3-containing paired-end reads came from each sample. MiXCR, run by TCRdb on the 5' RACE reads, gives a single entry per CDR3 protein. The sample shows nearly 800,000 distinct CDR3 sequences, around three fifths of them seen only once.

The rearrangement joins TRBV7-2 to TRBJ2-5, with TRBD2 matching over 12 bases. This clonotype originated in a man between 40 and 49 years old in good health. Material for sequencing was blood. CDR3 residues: CASSSTSGSGETQYF. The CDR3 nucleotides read TGTGCCAGCAGCTCGACTAGCGGGAGCGGCGAGACCCAGTACTTC.